This TCR beta chain was retrieved from a study of OX40 agonist ivuxolimab in advanced cancers. Study-level background: Previous treatment with anti-PD-1, anti-PD-L1 or anti-CTLA-4 therapy was allowed; about 44% had received some. One hepatocellular carcinoma and a couple of cutaneous melanoma patients partially responded. Notes on the study in general: CD8+ T cells were the subset that, on average, had more expanded clones than CD4+. At 0.1 to 3.0 mg/kg, CD4+ and CD8+ blood T cells expanded clonally by week 6.

Here immunoSEQ multiplex PCR was the method, and the copy in TCRdb shows in-frame clones only, minus some. The repertoire holds some 83,000 clones, with about 88% as singletons. CDR3 length equals 16 residues. CDR1 is KGHSH, CDR2 LQKENI, per germline. The ends were cut back, 2 bases at V and 5 bases at J, with 15 bases in the middle. As for this clone: Its specificity is unknown.

This TCR was recovered from an adult with an advanced solid tumor such as melanoma, head and neck, liver or kidney cancer. This material consisted of CD4+ or CD8+ T cells sorted from blood, taken in a trial of the OX40 agonist ivuxolimab. The V and J genes are TRBV18 and TRBJ2-2, with D possibly TRBD1 on 6 matching bases. The CDR3 nucleotides are TGTGCCAGCTCACCAAGAGCACAGGGTCCAACCGGGGAGCTGTTTTTT. Translating it yields CASSPRAQGPTGELFF.